The 29 T cell receptor beta chains in this list originate from one sample, sequenced in a study of cytomegalovirus exposure and HLA in healthy donors. The PCR employed 60 Vbeta primers together with 13 Jbeta primers. The table came from immunoSEQ multiplex PCR; TCRdb's copy has only in-frame clones and leaves some out. The sample consists of about 160,000 clones, about four fifths of them appearing once. The source material was PBMCs. All receptors come from a man in his forties or fifties in good health and CMV-seropositive.

The J gene is TRBJ1-2, the V gene TRBV6-5; TRBD1 is a possible D gene (5 bases). CDR1 is MNHEY, CDR2 SVGAGI, per germline. Trimming shortened V by 0 bases and J by 8 bases, and 10 bases separated the two germline ends. The length of the CDR3 is 13 residues. The CDR3 coding sequence is TGTGCCAGCAGTTACTCAGGGGCGCAGGGCTACACCTTC. It codes for CASSYSGAQGYTF.

In its sample, this clone was seen a few times. The gene calls are TRBV7-9 and TRBJ2-1; 11 bases match TRBD2. Germline V gene data show CDR1 as SEHNR and CDR2 as FQNEAQ (reference sequence). The CDR3 consists of 18 residues. The V segment lost 4 bases and the J segment 3 bases; nucleotides outside the gene matches: 11. CDR3 residues: CASSSSHPTSGVYNEQFF. The CDR3 bases are TGTGCCAGCAGCTCGTCGCACCCGACTAGCGGGGTCTACAATGAGCAGTTCTTC.

V is TRBV7-2 and J is TRBJ1-1, with 7 bases identical to TRBD1. The CDR3 covers 14 residues. CDR1 is SGHTA and CDR2 is FQGNSA in the germline V gene. The trim removed 5 bases at V and 0 bases at J, leaving 3 bases unmatched. The CDR3 is CASSLTGVNTEAFF. CDR3 DNA: TGTGCCAGCAGCCTCACAGGGGTGAACACTGAAGCTTTCTTT.

The chain joins TRBV28 to TRBJ1-1; 7 nucleotides agree with TRBD1. Germline values: CDR1 MDHEN, CDR2 SYDVKM. J lost 3 bases, V lost 6 bases, and 13 bases had no gene match. The length of the CDR3 is 16 residues. The CDR3, as DNA: TGTGCCAGCAGCCAAGGGACAGCCCCCACAGACACTGAAGCTTTCTTT. This gives the protein CASSQGTAPTDTEAFF.

The V call is TRBV6-5, the J call TRBJ1-3; weak D call: TRBD1 (5 bases). The CDR3 loop spans 12 amino acids. Germline loops: CDR1 MNHEY, CDR2 SVGAGI. Trimming took 10 bases from V and 2 from J, leaving 9 bases between them. CDR3 sequence (DNA): TGTGCCACCCAGGGAACTGGAAACACCATATATTTT. Translation gives CATQGTGNTIYF.

This clone was found a few times. The chain couples TRBV28 to TRBJ2-2, with TRBD1 matching 9 bases. This CDR3 is built from 15 residues. The germline CDR1 and CDR2 sequences are MDHEN and SYDVKM. Germline trimming cut 6 bases from V and 1 base from J; bases unmatched to any gene: 3. Written as DNA, the CDR3 is TGTGCCAGCAGACTGGACAGGGGGAACACCGGGGAGCTGTTTTTT. Translated: CASRLDRGNTGELFF.

This clone was recorded only once. The chain uses TRBV4-3 and TRBJ1-1, with a tentative D call TRBD1 (6 bases). The germline V gene has CDR1 LGHNA and CDR2 YSLEER. This CDR3 has 14 residues. With 0 bases removed from V and 4 bases from J, the gap between germline ends came to 9 bases. DNA for the CDR3: TGCGCCAGCAGCCAAGAAACCAGGGGCACTGAAGCTTTCTTT. This sequence encodes CASSQETRGTEAFF.

The rearrangement links TRBV7-9 to TRBJ1-1; maybe TRBD1 (5 bases). Germline V lookup: CDR1 SEHNR, CDR2 FQNEAQ (reference sequence). Trimming left V 1 base short and J 4 bases short, with 13 bases between. CDR3 length: 15 amino acids. CDR3 DNA: TGTGCCAGCAGCTTAGGGGGGTTGGGGGGCACTGAAGCTTTCTTT. As protein: CASSLGGLGGTEAFF.

With respect to this clone: One end of the junction fails to match germline, which may point to a read error. Other DNA sequences within the sample encode an identical CDR3. This chain joins TRBV2 and TRBJ2-3, with 7 positions matching TRBD2. This CDR3 comprises 15 residues. Germline V gene data show CDR1 as SNHLY and CDR2 as FYNNEI. CDR3 loop: CASSEGRGGMGTQYF. The CDR3 region has the DNA TGTGCCAGTAGTGAAGGGAGGGGTGGTATGGGGACGCAGTATTTT.

The chain carries TRBV5-1 and TRBJ2-3; possible D gene TRBD2, 6 bases. V was clipped by 2 bases and J by 2 bases, with 21 bases between them. CDR1 is SGHRS and CDR2 is YFSETQ in the germline V gene. This CDR3 contains 18 residues. CDR3 residues: CASSFRDSRPSATDTQYF. In DNA form, the CDR3 reads TGCGCCAGCAGCTTCCGGGACTCACGACCTAGCGCCACAGATACGCAGTATTTT. The full variable domain, with the rest looked up from reference TRBV5-1 and TRBJ2-3, is KAGVTQTPRYLIKTRGQQVTLSCSPISGHRSVSWYQQTPGQGLQFLFEYFSETQRNKGNFPGRFSGRQFSNSRSEMNVSTLELGDSALYLCASSFRDSRPSATDTQYFGPGTRLTVL.

The rearrangement uses TRBV7-2 and TRBJ2-7, with 9 bases that match TRBD1. J was trimmed by 3 bases and V by 6 bases; bases with no gene match: 3. The CDR3 consists of 13 residues. The germline CDR1 and CDR2 sequences are SGHTA and FQGNSA. CDR3 region: CASSRTGDYEQYF. The CDR3 coding sequence is TGTGCCAGCAGTCGGACAGGGGACTACGAGCAGTACTTC.

The chain combines TRBV4-3 with TRBJ2-5; D may be TRBD1 (5 bases). The CDR3 is 16 amino acids. The germline V gene encodes CDR1 LGHNA and CDR2 YSLEER. The V end was cut by 5 bases, the J end by 2 bases, with 18 bases between. The CDR3 nucleotides read TGCGCCAGCAGCGAAGCTAGACAGTCCCCTCAAGAGACCCAGTACTTC. Translation: CASSEARQSPQETQYF.

This clone was counted only a few times. The rearrangement links TRBV4-3 to TRBJ1-2; D unclear. There are 13 residues in the CDR3. V lost 0 bases and J 4 bases, leaving 6 bases between the germline ends. Germline loops: CDR1 LGHNA, CDR2 YSLEER. This chain's CDR3 is CASSQDAGYGYTF. For the CDR3, the DNA is TGCGCCAGCAGCCAAGATGCGGGCTATGGCTACACCTTC.

This clone was counted once. CDR3 sequence: CASSLQGYSNQPQHF. The CDR3 DNA reads as TGTGCCAGCAGCTTGCAGGGGTATAGCAATCAGCCCCAGCATTTT. V gene TRBV5-5 combines with J gene TRBJ1-5; a possible D gene is TRBD1 (6 bases). The CDR3 is 15 amino acids. Germline CDR1 SGHKS, CDR2 YYEKEE (reference sequence). V lost 1 base and J lost 0, with 8 bases in between.

The chain links TRBV9 to TRBJ1-5; no clear D. Per the germline V gene, CDR1 is SGDLS and CDR2 is YYNGEE. The V end was cut by 2 bases, the J end by 7 bases, with 13 bases between. The CDR3 extends over 14 amino acids. CDR3: CASSVEGERQPQHF. CDR3 DNA: TGTGCCAGCAGCGTCGAGGGTGAAAGGCAGCCCCAGCATTTT.

CDR3 sequence reads: CASTRSSGNTIYF. CDR3 bases: TGTGCCAGCACACGTAGCTCTGGAAACACCATATATTTT. The genes are TRBV28 and TRBJ1-3, with no clear D. CDR1 is MDHEN and CDR2 is SYDVKM in the germline V gene. The germline V and J ends were trimmed by 7 bases and 0 bases, with 7 bases remaining between them. The CDR3 totals 13 residues.

V usage is TRBV4-3 and J usage is TRBJ1-6; D might be TRBD1 (6 bases). Between the trimmed V and J ends, which lost 1 base and 6 bases, there was a span of 10 bases. This CDR3 contains 15 residues. CDR1 and CDR2 from the germline V gene are LGHNA and YSLEER. The CDR3 is CASSQGRQVNSPLHF. The CDR3 DNA reads as TGCGCCAGCAGCCAAGGGAGACAGGTTAATTCACCCCTCCACTTT.

This chain connects TRBV4-3 to TRBJ2-7; TRBD1 is a possible D gene (5 bases). Looked up from germline, CDR1 is LGHNA and CDR2 is YSLEER. V lost 0 bases and J lost 6, with 18 bases in between. The CDR3 runs 16 residues. This CDR3 is CASSQDEASQGSEQYF. The CDR3 nucleotides are TGCGCCAGCAGCCAAGATGAGGCCTCCCAGGGTAGCGAGCAGTACTTC.

V is TRBV28 and J is TRBJ1-5; TRBD1 might be the D (6 bases). The CDR3 has 19 amino acids. The V end lost 4 bases, the J end lost 1 base, and 23 bases lay between the germline ends. From germline, CDR1 is MDHEN and CDR2 SYDVKM. The CDR3 DNA reads TGTGCCAGCAGTTCGAACGGAAGAAGGGGGGGGGCGAGCAATCAGCCCCAGCATTTT. This encodes CASSSNGRRGGASNQPQHF.

V usage is TRBV19 and J usage is TRBJ2-5; weak D call: TRBD1 (6 bases). The CDR3 contains 15 residues. V gave up 5 bases and J gave up 2 bases, with 15 bases separating them. Germline V lookup: CDR1 LNHDA, CDR2 SQIVND (reference sequence). CDR3 protein: CASSARTGTQETQYF. CDR3 nucleotide sequence: TGTGCCAGTAGTGCTAGGACTGGGACACAAGAGACCCAGTACTTC. The full variable domain, rest sourced from reference TRBV19 and TRBJ2-5, is DGGITQSPKYLFRKEGQNVTLSCEQNLNHDAMYWYRQDPGQGLRLIYYSQIVNDFQKGDIAEGYSVSREKKESFPLTVTSAQKNPTAFYLCASSARTGTQETQYFGPGTRLLVL.

This clone was seen a few times. The genes are TRBV21-1 and TRBJ1-3; TRBD1, as called in the table, went unchecked against the DNA. TRBV21-1 counts as a pseudogene. The CDR3 is 19 amino acids. CDR3 sequence reads: CASSKVEKNRGLYGNTIYF. The CDR3 nucleotides read TGTGCCAGCAGCAAAGTTGAGAAAAACAGGGGGCTTTATGGAAACACCATATATTTT.

The chain is built from TRBV30 and TRBJ1-4; 10 bases align to TRBD1. V shed 8 bases, J shed 8 bases, and the junction held 11 bases outside the gene matches. CDR1 GTSNPN and CDR2 SVGIG come from the germline V gene (reference sequence). This CDR3 spans 14 amino acids. The DNA of the CDR3 is TGTGCCACTAACCACGGGACAGGGGAGGAAAAACTGTTTTTT. Amino acids: CATNHGTGEEKLFF.

The chain links TRBV6-1 to TRBJ2-7; TRBD1 aligns across 9 bases. J gave up 7 bases and V 6 bases, and 10 bases lay outside the gene matches. Germline lookup yields CDR1 MNHNS and CDR2 SASEGT. The length of the CDR3 is 14 residues. The CDR3, as DNA: TGTGCCAGCAGGAGGACAGGGGCTGAACGGGAGCAGTACTTC. Amino acid sequence: CASRRTGAEREQYF.

The gene calls are TRBV28 and TRBJ2-5, with D tentatively TRBD1 (6 bases). CDR3 length equals 16 residues. Trimming stripped 5 bases from V and 7 bases from J, with 23 bases between. Germline loops: CDR1 MDHEN, CDR2 SYDVKM. CDR3 sequence: CASSEAVDSDAGTQYF. Here the CDR3 DNA reads TGTGCCAGCAGTGAAGCGGTGGACAGTGACGCAGGGACCCAGTACTTC.

The table lists this clone with a count of one. The V gene is TRBV11-3, the J gene TRBJ2-7; TRBD1 might be the D (5 bases). The V and J ends lost 2 bases and 6 bases respectively, with 14 bases between them. There are 14 residues in the CDR3. Germline CDR1 is SGHNT and CDR2 is YENEEA. CDR3 residues: CASSLSPGRGEQYF. CDR3 DNA sequence: TGTGCCAGCAGCTTATCGCCAGGGCGCGGCGAGCAGTACTTC.

CDR3 coding DNA: TGTGCCAGTAGCGGAACACAGGGATATAGCAATCAGCCCCAGCATTTT. This codes for CASSGTQGYSNQPQHF. The rearrangement links TRBV19 to TRBJ1-5; weak D call: TRBD1 (6 bases). The CDR3 spans 16 residues. V was cut by 6 bases and J by 0 bases, with 15 bases left in between. In germline, CDR1 is LNHDA, CDR2 SQIVND (reference sequence). Drawing the rest from reference TRBV19 and TRBJ1-5, the complete variable domain is DGGITQSPKYLFRKEGQNVTLSCEQNLNHDAMYWYRQDPGQGLRLIYYSQIVNDFQKGDIAEGYSVSREKKESFPLTVTSAQKNPTAFYLCASSGTQGYSNQPQHFGDGTRLSIL.

The count of this clone is one. The V and J genes are TRBV7-2 and TRBJ2-2, with a tentative D call TRBD2 (6 bases). Germline loops: CDR1 SGHTA, CDR2 FQGNSA. This CDR3 spans 15 amino acids. The V end lost 2 bases, the J end lost 5 bases, and 12 bases lay between the germline ends. CDR3 nucleotides: TGTGCCAGCAGCTTAACCGGGAGATTAACCGGGGAGCTGTTTTTT. Protein sequence: CASSLTGRLTGELFF.

The chain recombines TRBV20-1 with TRBJ2-1, with D possibly TRBD2 on 6 matching bases. The V and J ends lost 6 bases and 10 bases respectively, with 13 bases between them. From germline, CDR1 is DFQATT and CDR2 SNEGSKA (reference sequence). The CDR3 is 11 residues long. CDR3 in amino acids: CSAKTSEEQFF. CDR3 bases: TGCAGTGCCAAGACTAGTGAGGAGCAGTTCTTC.

This rearrangement joins TRBV6-1 to TRBJ2-7, with TRBD1 as a possible D gene (6 bases). V shed 10 bases and J shed 0 bases, with 13 bases lying between them. From germline, CDR1 is MNHNS and CDR2 SASEGT. The CDR3 totals 13 residues. The DNA for the CDR3 is TGTGCCACCCAGGACAGATTCTCCTACGAGCAGTACTTC. As protein: CATQDRFSYEQYF.